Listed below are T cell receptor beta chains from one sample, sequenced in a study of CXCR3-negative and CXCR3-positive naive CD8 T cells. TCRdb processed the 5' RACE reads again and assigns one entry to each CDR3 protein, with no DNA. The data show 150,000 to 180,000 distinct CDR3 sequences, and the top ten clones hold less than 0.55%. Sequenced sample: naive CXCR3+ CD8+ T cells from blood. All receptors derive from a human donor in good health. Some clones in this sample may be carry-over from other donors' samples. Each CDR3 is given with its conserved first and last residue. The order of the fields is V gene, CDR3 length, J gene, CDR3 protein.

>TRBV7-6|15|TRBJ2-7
CASSSGPGTGYEQYF
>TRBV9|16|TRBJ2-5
CASSPPDSLLPETQYF
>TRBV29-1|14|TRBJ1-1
CSVESLGGYTEAFF
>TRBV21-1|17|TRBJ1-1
CASSKGVGGRLNTEAFF
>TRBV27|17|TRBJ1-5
CASSLLSGDRYNQPQHF
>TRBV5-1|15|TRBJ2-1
CASSLRVGSYNEQFF
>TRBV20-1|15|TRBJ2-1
CSARDIGTTNNEQFF
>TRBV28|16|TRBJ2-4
CASSSQGQLAKNIQYF
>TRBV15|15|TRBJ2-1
CATSVSRDRGNEQFF
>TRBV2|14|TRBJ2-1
CAILGRGANNEQFF
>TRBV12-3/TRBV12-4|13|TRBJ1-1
CASSTTGSPEAFF
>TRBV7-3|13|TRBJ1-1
CASSLGITSEAFF
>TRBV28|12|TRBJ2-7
CASSPDFYEQYF
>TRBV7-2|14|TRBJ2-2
CASTPPGGTGELFF
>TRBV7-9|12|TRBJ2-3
CASSETSDTQYF
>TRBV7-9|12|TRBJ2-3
CAQQGLTDTQYF
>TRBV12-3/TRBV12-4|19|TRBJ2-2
CASSLTGRRPGADTGELFF
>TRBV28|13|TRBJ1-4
CASSQRSNEKLFF
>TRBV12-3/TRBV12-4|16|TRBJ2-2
CASSSRSGRGAGELFF
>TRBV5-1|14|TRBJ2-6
CASSLSYGANVLTF
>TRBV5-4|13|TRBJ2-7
CASSLWGWGEQYF
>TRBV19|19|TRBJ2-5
CASSIWQTSGTVYQETQYF
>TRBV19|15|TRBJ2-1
CASTFGTSSYNEQFF
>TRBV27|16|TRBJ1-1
CASSTNPYRVDTEAFF
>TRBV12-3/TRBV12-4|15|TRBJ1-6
CASGSRTPYNSPLHF
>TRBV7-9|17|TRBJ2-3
CASSFNALAGGTDTQYF
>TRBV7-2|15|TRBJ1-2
CASSPRDSVFYGYTF
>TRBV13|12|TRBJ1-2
CASSLGQGSYTF
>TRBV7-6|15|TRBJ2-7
CASSLQVVGSYEQYF
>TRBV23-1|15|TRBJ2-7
CASSHGRADNYEQYF
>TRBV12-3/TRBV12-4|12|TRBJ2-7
CASSLVPYEQYF
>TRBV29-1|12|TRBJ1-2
CSVLGQGGGYTF
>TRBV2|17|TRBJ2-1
CASSGGLAGLSYNEQFF
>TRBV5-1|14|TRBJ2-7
CASSFGSTYYEQYF
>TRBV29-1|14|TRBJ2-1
CSVERGAFVDEQFF
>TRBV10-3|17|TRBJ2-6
CAISPGTGAAGANVLTF
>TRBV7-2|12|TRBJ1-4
CASSFLDEKLFF
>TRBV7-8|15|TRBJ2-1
CASTEAGGGYNEQSF
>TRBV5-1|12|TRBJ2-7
CASRQGSYEQYF
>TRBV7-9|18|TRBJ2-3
CASRLLGPGTQGTDTQYF
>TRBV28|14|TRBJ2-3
CASRVILGTDTQYF